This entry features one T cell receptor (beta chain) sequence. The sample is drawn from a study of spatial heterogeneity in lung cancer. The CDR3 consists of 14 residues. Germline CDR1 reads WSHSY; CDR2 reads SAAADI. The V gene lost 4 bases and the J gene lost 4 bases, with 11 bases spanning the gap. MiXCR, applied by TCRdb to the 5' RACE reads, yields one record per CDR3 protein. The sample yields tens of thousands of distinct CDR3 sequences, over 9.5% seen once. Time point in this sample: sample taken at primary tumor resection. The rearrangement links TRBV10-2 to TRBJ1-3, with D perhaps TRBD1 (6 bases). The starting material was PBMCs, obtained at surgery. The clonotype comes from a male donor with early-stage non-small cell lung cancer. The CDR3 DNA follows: TGCGCCAGCAGTGGCCAGGGGCGCGGAAACACCATATATTTT. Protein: CASSGQGRGNTIYF.